This T cell receptor (beta chain) originates from a study of T cell clonality in common variable immunodeficiency. Whole-study findings and limits: The cause of increased CVID clonality remains unclear without subpopulation sequencing.

The V gene's germline CDR1 is DFQATT and CDR2 SNEGSKA (reference sequence). The CDR3 spans 14 residues. V shed 0 bases, J shed 4 bases, and the junction held 2 bases outside the gene matches. Repertoires were generated with immunoSEQ multiplex PCR, while TCRdb's copy carries only in-frame clones and drops some. This sample carries 40,000 to 45,000 clones, none of them present only once. In this sample, this clone turned up many times. The antigen is undetermined. The read stops 3 residues short of the end of the CDR3; the missing end is completed from the germline J gene. This TCR was sampled from a person between 18 and 69 years old in good health. The V gene is TRBV20-1, the J gene TRBJ1-1; TRBD1 matches at 10 bases. The sample taken for sequencing was peripheral blood mononuclear cells. CDR3 DNA, as far as it was read: TGCAGTGCTAGAGATAGGACAGGGGGCACTGAA. This translates into CSARDRTGGTE. The full CDR3 reads CSARDRTGGTEAFF.